This TCR beta chain was sequenced in a study of shared clonotypes between healthy human individuals (dated by TCRdb to the early 2020s). General notes on the study: Three men and two women, aged 18 to 49 years, made up the cohort. To increase sequencing depth and limit assay-specific biases, TCR repertoire library preparation and sequencing were carried out by different laboratories using diverse techniques. Blood TCR repertoires of about 5 healthy adults were deeply sequenced to estimate repertoire size and the extent of clonotype sharing between individuals. For each donor, CD4 naive and CD4 memory were each given three plates, CD8 naive was given two plates, and CD8 memory was given one plate. Between about 0.8 and 9 billion PBMCs per donor were obtained by leukapheresis. Overall study outcomes, separate from this receptor: Rarefaction of sorted-subset datasets indicated incomplete sequencing despite the large sequencing depth. Pairwise subsampling led to the expectation that sequencing depth would affect the degree of clonotype sharing among donors. Estimated clonotype richness was generally larger for naive than for memory subsets. The small number of donors limited the genetic and exposure-history diversity represented. Compared with non-shared clonotypes, clonotypes shared by all four sorted-subset donors had higher generation probabilities. Sampling was restricted to blood, and TCR repertoires in tissues likely differ from the TCR repertoires found in blood. Across four donors, 4.5% to 6.5% of naive CD4, approximately 3.5% of naive CD8, about 2.3% of memory CD4, and 0.4% of memory CD8 clonotypes were shared.

Trimming accounts for 5 bases at V and 4 bases at J, while the number of junction bases matched to no gene is 6. CDR1 and CDR2 (MNHEY, SVGAGI) derive from the germline V gene. The cysteine opens and the phenylalanine closes a CDR3 of 15 amino acids. Only CDR3 DNA is held: 45 bases, read in frame from base 1. Using the deep immunoSEQ assay, TCR CDR3 regions were amplified from genomic DNA by multiplex PCR. Extracted genomic DNA from each cell subset was spread evenly across all wells of several immunoSEQ 96-well plates, with each plate serving as a replicate. For sorted subsets, about 200 ng genomic DNA, equal to 30,000 to 35,000 T cell genomes, was loaded into each replicate PCR. The purified libraries were quantified using a Qubit 3.0 fluorometer, sized with a Bioanalyzer 2100, and then quantified again using the KAPA Library Quantification kit. Every immunoSEQ 96-well plate was sequenced on a separate single-read 150-cycle Illumina NextSeq 550 flow cell. The source study handled its data this way. Because only junctional sequences without quality scores were contained in the immunoSEQ output, filtering matching that applied to full-length reads could not be performed. To assign V/J genes and CDR3, sequences were annotated against IMGT germline references using PyIR, a Python wrapper for IgBLAST v1.9. Reads were filtered out if the reads had weak V/J assignments (E-value above 1e-6), no CDR3, stop codons, out-of-frame junctions, or ambiguous translated residues. V3J clonotypes were defined by identical inferred V gene, J gene, and CDR3 amino acid sequence. Percentage overlap between repertoires was computed as shared unique clonotypes divided by the size of the smaller repertoire. Repertoire richness was assessed with RTK rarefaction, the Chao1 estimator, and Recon v2.1 estimates of unobserved clonotypes. OLGA was used to compute generation probabilities for all TCRbeta clonotypes that the gDNA method yielded from a few donors. In TCRdb, the immuneACCESS table is reduced to in-frame sequences with V and J assigned. These tables do not hold every clone; where another copy was compared, an unresolved V gene accounts for under half, and the others remain unexplained. V and J calls and clone size are those listed in that table; D and trimming were worked out from the DNA. The sample table records some 87,000 clones; approximately 70% of these occur just once. The biggest ten clones account for 50% of the sample.

Healthy HIV-negative adults with no recently reported acute infections or vaccinations were included as donors. Every donor was a Caucasian adult residing in Nashville, Tennessee, USA. The CD8 memory samples were a combination of magnetically selected CD45RO+ cells and CCR7-negative CD45RA+ effector memory (TemRA) cells. Blood was collected by leukapheresis, and PBMCs were isolated by Ficoll-Histopaque density gradient centrifugation and then cryopreserved in liquid nitrogen vapor phase. Analytical flow cytometry was used to check the purity and quantity of each magnetically sorted T cell population. From each sorted fraction, genomic DNA was isolated and quantified by UV absorbance on a Nanodrop 2000c. This clone was recorded many times. Its antigen remains undetermined. There are no base qualities to consult, and no much larger clone falls within one base.

This clonotype was obtained from a man younger than 40 in good health. Sequencing input: memory CD8+ T cells sorted from blood. The cell subset or site label here, explained by the study, means: CD45RO+ cells pooled with CCR7-negative TemRA cells. The V and J segments used are TRBV6-5 and TRBJ1-4, and 8 junction bases match TRBD1. The CDR3: CASSVGQGGNEKLFF. The DNA sequence is TGTGCCAGCAGTGTAGGACAGGGCGGTAATGAAAAACTGTTTTTT.